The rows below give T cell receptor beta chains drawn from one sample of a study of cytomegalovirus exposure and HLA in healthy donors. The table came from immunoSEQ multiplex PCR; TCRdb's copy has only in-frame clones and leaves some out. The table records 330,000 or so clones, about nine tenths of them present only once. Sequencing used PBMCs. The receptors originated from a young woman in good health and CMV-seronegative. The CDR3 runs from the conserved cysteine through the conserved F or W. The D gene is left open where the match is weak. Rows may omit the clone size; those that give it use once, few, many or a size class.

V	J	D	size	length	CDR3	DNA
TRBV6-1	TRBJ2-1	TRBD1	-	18	CASSEVFDGTGSHNEQFF	TGTGCCAGCAGTGAGGTTTTCGACGGGACAGGGTCCCACAATGAGCAGTTCTTC
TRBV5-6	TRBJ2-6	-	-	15	CASSLLRGGANVLTF	TGTGCCAGCAGCCTGCTTCGGGGTGGGGCCAACGTCCTGACTTTC
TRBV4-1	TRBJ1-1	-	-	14	CASSGPGVFAEAFF	TGCGCCAGCAGCGGGCCGGGGGTGTTCGCTGAAGCTTTCTTT
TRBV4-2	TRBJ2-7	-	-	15	CASSQDSPSSYEQYF	TGTGCCAGCAGCCAAGACTCCCCTAGTTCCTACGAGCAGTACTTC
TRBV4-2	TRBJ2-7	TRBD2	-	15	CASSPRPSGSYEQYF	TGTGCCAGCAGCCCGCGGCCTAGCGGGAGCTACGAGCAGTACTTC
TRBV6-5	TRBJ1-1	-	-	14	CASSSRGLNTEAFF	TGTGCCAGCAGTTCCAGAGGCTTGAACACTGAAGCTTTCTTT
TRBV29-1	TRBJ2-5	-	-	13	CSVDNAGQETQYF	TGCAGCGTTGATAATGCGGGACAAGAGACCCAGTACTTC
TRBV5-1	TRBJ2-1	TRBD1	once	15	CASSLEWQGADEQFF	TGCGCCAGCAGCTTGGAATGGCAGGGGGCTGATGAGCAGTTCTTC
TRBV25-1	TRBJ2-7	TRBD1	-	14	CASSLGQGFDEQYF	TGTGCCAGCAGTCTGGGACAGGGATTTGACGAGCAGTACTTC
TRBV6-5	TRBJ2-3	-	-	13	CASKESSTDTQYF	TGTGCCAGCAAAGAGTCTAGCACAGATACGCAGTATTTT
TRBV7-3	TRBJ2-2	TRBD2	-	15	CASSLAGANTGELFF	TGTGCCAGCAGCTTAGCGGGAGCAAACACCGGGGAGCTGTTTTTT
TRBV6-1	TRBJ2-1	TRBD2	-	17	CASSDGTGLAGYNEQFF	TGTGCCAGCAGTGATGGGACGGGACTAGCGGGTTACAATGAGCAGTTCTTC
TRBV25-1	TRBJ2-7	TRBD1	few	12	CASSRTGYEQYF	TGTGCCAGCAGTCGGACAGGGTACGAGCAGTACTTC
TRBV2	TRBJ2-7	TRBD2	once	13	CASSEGGWAPEYF	TGTGCCAGCAGTGAGGGGGGGTGGGCCCCGGAGTACTTC
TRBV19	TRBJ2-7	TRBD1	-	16	CASRVTGTGKNYEQYF	TGTGCCAGTAGAGTCACCGGGACAGGGAAGAACTACGAGCAGTACTTC
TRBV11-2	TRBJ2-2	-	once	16	CASSLVRTGNTGELFF	TGTGCCAGCAGCTTAGTAAGAACGGGGAACACCGGGGAGCTGTTTTTT
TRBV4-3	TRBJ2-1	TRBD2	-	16	CASSQETSGVDNEQFF	TGCGCCAGCAGCCAAGAAACTAGCGGGGTAGACAATGAGCAGTTCTTC
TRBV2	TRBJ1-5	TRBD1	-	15	CASIRDRGSNQPQHF	TGTGCCAGCATCCGGGACAGGGGGAGCAATCAGCCCCAGCATTTT